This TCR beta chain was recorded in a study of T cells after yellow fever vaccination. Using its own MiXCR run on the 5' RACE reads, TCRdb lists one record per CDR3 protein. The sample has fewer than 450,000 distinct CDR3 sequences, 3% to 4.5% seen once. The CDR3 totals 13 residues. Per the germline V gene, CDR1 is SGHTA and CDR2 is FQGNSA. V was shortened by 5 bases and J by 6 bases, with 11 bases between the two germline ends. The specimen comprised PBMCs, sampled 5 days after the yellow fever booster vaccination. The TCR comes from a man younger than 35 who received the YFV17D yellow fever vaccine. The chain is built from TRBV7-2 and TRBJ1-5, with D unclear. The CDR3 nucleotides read TGTGCCAGCAGCCCAGATGGGGTTCAGCCCCAGCATTTT. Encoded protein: CASSPDGVQPQHF.